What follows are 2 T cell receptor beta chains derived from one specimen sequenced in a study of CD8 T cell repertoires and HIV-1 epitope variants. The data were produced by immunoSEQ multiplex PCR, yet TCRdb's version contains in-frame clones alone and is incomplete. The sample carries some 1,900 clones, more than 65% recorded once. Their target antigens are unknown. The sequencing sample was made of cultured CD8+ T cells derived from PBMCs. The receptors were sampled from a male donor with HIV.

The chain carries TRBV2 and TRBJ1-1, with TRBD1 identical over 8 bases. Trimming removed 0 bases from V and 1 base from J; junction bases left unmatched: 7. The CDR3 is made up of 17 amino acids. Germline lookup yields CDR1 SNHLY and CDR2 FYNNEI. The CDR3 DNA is TGTGCCAGCAGTGAAGCCCCCGGACAGGGCTGGAACACTGAAGCTTTCTTT. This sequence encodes CASSEAPGQGWNTEAFF.

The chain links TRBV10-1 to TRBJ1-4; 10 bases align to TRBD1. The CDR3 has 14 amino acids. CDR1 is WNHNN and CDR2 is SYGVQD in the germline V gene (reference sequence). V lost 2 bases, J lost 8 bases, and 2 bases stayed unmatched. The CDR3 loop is CASSEGTGAEKLFF. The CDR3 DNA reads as TGCGCCAGCAGTGAGGGGACAGGGGCGGAAAAACTGTTTTTT.